The clone carrying this T cell receptor beta chain was observed a few times. Its antigen remains unidentified. These data come from a study of T cells after yellow fever vaccination. Findings and caveats of the study: Contaminants from the bulk population, in the form of abundant clonotypes, could be found in FACS-sorted repertoires.

TCRdb fed the 5' RACE reads into MiXCR, producing one record per CDR3 protein. The sample carries a few hundred thousand distinct CDR3 sequences, roughly 8.7% recorded once. Germline-derived CDR1 and CDR2 are SGDLS and YYNGEE. The J segment lost 5 bases and the V segment lost 2 bases, leaving 3 bases of the junction unmatched. This CDR3 spans 13 amino acids. This chain joins TRBV9 and TRBJ2-5, with 7 bases that match TRBD1. The TCR comes from a man in his late teens or twenties who received the YFV17D yellow fever vaccine. This material consisted of CD4+ T cells sorted from PBMCs, taken 5 days after the yellow fever booster vaccination. Written as DNA, the CDR3 is TGTGCCAGCAGCGTTCTACAGGGGGAGACCCAGTACTTC. It specifies CASSVLQGETQYF.